This section outlines one T cell receptor beta chain sequence together with its context. PCR was performed a second time for about 7 to 12 cycles using a sample-barcoded 5' primer and a J-beta primer mix. One entry per CDR3 protein results from TCRdb running MiXCR on the 5' RACE reads. The sample holds over 1,200,000 distinct CDR3 sequences, 59% seen once. These data are taken from a study of blood T cells in healthy people across ages. V lost 5 bases and J 1 base, leaving 18 bases between the germline ends. CDR3 length equals 16 residues. CDR1 is SEHNR, CDR2 FQNEAQ, per germline (reference sequence).

The specimen sequenced was blood. The chain couples TRBV7-9 to TRBJ2-7; TRBD2 is a possible D gene (5 bases). The origin of this receptor is a man aged 18 to 29 in good health. CDR3 amino acids: CASSPPPRTGSYEQYF. In DNA form, the CDR3 reads TGTGCCAGCAGCCCCCCCCCTCGAACGGGGTCCTACGAGCAGTACTTC.